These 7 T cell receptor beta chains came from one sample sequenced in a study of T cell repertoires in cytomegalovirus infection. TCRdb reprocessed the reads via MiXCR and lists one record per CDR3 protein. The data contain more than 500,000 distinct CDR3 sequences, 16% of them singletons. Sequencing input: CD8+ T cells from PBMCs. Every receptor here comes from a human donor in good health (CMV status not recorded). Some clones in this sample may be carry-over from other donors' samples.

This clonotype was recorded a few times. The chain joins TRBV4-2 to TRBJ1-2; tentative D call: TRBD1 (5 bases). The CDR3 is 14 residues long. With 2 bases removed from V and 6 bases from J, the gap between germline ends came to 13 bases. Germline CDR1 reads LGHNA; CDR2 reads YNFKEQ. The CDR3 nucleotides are TGTGCCAGCAGCCAACTGGGAGGGACCCATGGCTACACCTTC. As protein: CASSQLGGTHGYTF.

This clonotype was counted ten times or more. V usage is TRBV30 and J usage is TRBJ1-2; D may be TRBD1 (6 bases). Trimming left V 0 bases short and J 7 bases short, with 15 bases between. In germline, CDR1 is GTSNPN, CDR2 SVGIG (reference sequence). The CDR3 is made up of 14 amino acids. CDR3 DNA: TGTGCCTGGAGTGTAGGAGGGGGAGGTGGTGGCTACACCTTC. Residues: CAWSVGGGGGGYTF.

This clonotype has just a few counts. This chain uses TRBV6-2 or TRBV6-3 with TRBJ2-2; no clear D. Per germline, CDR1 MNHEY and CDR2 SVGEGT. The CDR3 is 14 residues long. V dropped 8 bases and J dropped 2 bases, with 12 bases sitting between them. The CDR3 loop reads CASRPVVNTGELFF. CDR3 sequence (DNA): TGTGCCAGCCGCCCAGTAGTAAACACCGGGGAGCTGTTTTTT.

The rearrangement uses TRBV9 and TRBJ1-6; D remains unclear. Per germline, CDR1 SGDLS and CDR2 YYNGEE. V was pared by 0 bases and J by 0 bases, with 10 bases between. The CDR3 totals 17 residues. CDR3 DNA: TGTGCCAGCAGCGTAGGGATGCGGAGCTCCTATAATTCACCCCTCCACTTT. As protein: CASSVGMRSSYNSPLHF.

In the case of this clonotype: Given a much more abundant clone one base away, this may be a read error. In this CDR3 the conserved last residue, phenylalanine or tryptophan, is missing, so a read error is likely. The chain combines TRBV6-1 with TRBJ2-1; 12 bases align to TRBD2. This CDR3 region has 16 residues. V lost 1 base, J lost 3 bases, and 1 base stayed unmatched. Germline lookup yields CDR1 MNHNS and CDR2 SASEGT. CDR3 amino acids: CASSEGTSGIYNEQFL. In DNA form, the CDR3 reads TGTGCCAGCAGTGAAGGGACTAGCGGGATCTACAATGAGCAGTTCTTA.

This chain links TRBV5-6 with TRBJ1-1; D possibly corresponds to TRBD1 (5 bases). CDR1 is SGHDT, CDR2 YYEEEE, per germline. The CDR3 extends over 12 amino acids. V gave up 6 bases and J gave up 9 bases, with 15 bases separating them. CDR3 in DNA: TGTGCCAGCACCACCGAGGGGTTCAAAGCTTTCTTT. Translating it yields CASTTEGFKAFF.

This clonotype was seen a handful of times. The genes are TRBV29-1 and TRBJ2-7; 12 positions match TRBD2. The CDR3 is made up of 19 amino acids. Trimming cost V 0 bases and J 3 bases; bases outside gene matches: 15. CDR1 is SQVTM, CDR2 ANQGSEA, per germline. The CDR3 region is CSVEDRAWTSGNGIYEQYF. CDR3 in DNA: TGCAGCGTTGAAGATCGGGCCTGGACTAGCGGGAACGGGATCTACGAGCAGTACTTC.